Described below is a single T cell receptor beta chain sequence and its context. Its antigen is still unknown. Within one base of it there is no much larger clone, and no base qualities were kept. The immunoSEQ Assay, a bias-controlled multiplex PCR, was used to amplify TCRbeta CDR3 regions from genomic DNA. Per the authors' processing: Within the assay, amplification of reference gene primers was used to estimate how many nucleated cells each sample contained. To quantify the absolute abundance of each unique TCRbeta CDR3 rearrangement, sequence reads were collapsed and filtered. For each sample, productive Simpson clonality was calculated as the square root of Simpson's diversity index over productive rearrangements. The immuneACCESS repertoire file appears here via TCRdb, limited to in-frame rearrangements. These files lack a portion of the clones; in checked studies, under half of the deficit traces to unresolved V genes, and the cause of the others is not known. For V, J and clone size, that table is used; D and trimming come from the DNA. This sample gives roughly 440,000 clones in total; approximately 90% of them show up just once. The ten biggest clones cover roughly 12% of the sample.

This entry is derived from a study of blood T cell repertoires in COVID-19 (dated by TCRdb to 2020 to 2022). Looking at the study overall: Collaborator samples came from the United States, Italy and Spain and covered acute and convalescent phases of COVID-19. The prospective study material was composed of cDNA or gDNA derived from T cells, B-cell-depleted T cells, or PBMCs. HLA class I and class II types, where available, came from metadata supplied by the sample provider rather than from assay-based typing. Sample metadata almost always included a de-identified subject ID, COVID-19 status, age in years and sex. Samples came from the ongoing ImmuneRACE study (first 160 participants) plus 1,254 subjects from 6 global collaborators. A freely available public database, intended as a resource for researchers studying the immune response to SARS-CoV-2, is where the repertoires were released. Subjects who had been exposed to COVID-19, were actively infected with it, or had recovered from it provided the deeply sampled blood TCRbeta repertoires that made up the dataset. Results the study describes overall, beyond this receptor: Clinical and demographic metadata were provided uncurated, with the amount varying by source and participant.

There are 15 amino acids in the CDR3, from cysteine to phenylalanine inclusive. The kept DNA is CDR3 alone, 45 bases in frame from the first base. Sequences SGHAT (CDR1) and FQDESV (CDR2) are obtained from the germline V gene (reference sequence). Deletion took 2 bases off V and 2 bases off J, with a span of 11 bases between the germline ends. At one collaborating source in Seattle, patients were enrolled during active infection and were followed longitudinally through the course of disease. Each collaborating institution followed its own protocols to collect whole blood in K2EDTA tubes. For TCRbeta analysis, collaborator samples were shipped as frozen whole blood, as isolated PBMCs, or as DNA extracted from either sample type.

Sequencing used peripheral blood. The sequence is built from TRBV11-1 and TRBJ2-3, with a weak D call of TRBD1 (5 bases match). This TCR came from a woman between 45 and 65 years old with COVID-19, enrolled during active disease. The CDR3 reads CASSLMGQHTDTQYF. The DNA sequence is TGTGCCAGCAGCTTAATGGGGCAACACACAGATACGCAGTATTTT.